These 15 T cell receptor beta chains were all obtained from the same sample, sequenced in a study of CD8+ T cells in alopecia areata. cDNA serving as the sequencing template came from extracted, reverse transcribed RNA. Assay used: immunoSEQ multiplex PCR; TCRdb lists only in-frame clones, some missing. The data show about 42,000 clones, 80% to 95% seen once. The treatment here: oral pan-JAK inhibitor, 5-10 mg twice daily. Sequences were derived from CD8+ T cells sorted from blood, sampled at week 24, from a patient treated with tofacitinib. The source of these receptors is a human donor with alopecia areata.

The J gene is TRBJ2-5, the V gene TRBV5-1, with D perhaps TRBD1 (6 bases). Trimming took off 3 bases at V and 4 bases at J, with 13 bases between the two ends. Germline CDR1 and CDR2: SGHRS and YFSETQ. The CDR3 has 14 residues. CDR3 sequence (DNA): TGCGCCAGCAGCTCCACAGGGCCGGGAGAGACCCAGTACTTC. This encodes CASSSTGPGETQYF.

The chain carries TRBV7-2 and TRBJ2-3; D is unresolved. The V gene's germline CDR1 is SGHTA and CDR2 FQGNSA. There are 12 residues in the CDR3. V lost 4 bases and J lost 2, with 4 bases in between. CDR3 nucleotide sequence: TGTGCCAGCAGCTCACCCACAGATACGCAGTATTTT. The encoded protein is CASSSPTDTQYF.

The gene calls are TRBV4-1 and TRBJ1-1, with 10 bases lining up with TRBD1. J lost 4 bases, V lost 3 bases, and 8 bases had no gene match. Germline CDR1 MGHRA, CDR2 YSYEKL. The CDR3 length is 16 residues. The CDR3 nucleotides are TGCGCCAGCAGCCATGGGACAGGGGAATCGAGCACTGAAGCTTTCTTT. This encodes CASSHGTGESSTEAFF.

A single count supports this clone. CDR3: CATSEWVTETQYF. The CDR3 DNA follows: TGTGCCACCAGCGAATGGGTCACGGAGACCCAGTACTTC. The chain uses TRBV15 and TRBJ2-7; D not resolved. The assigned J gene may be wrong: the sequence end matches TRBJ2-5 better. CDR1 is LNHNV and CDR2 is YYDKDF in the germline V gene (reference sequence). The CDR3 spans 13 residues.

DNA of the CDR3: TGTGCCAGCAGCCGCCTAGGGACAGGGGTGTACACAACAGATACGCAGTATTTT. Translating it yields CASSRLGTGVYTTDTQYF. V and J are TRBV7-6 and TRBJ2-3, with TRBD1 matching 10 bases. J lost 3 bases, V lost 5 bases, and 14 bases had no gene match. From germline, CDR1 is SGHVS and CDR2 FNYEAQ. The CDR3 has 18 residues. Supplemented by reference TRBV7-6 and TRBJ2-3, the full variable domain reads GAGVSQSPRYKVTKRGQDVALRCDPISGHVSLYWYRQALGQGPEFLTYFNYEAQQDKSGLPNDRFSAERPEGSISTLTIQRTEQRDSAMYRCASSRLGTGVYTTDTQYFGPGTRLTVL.

The chain recombines TRBV4-1 with TRBJ2-5, with D possibly TRBD2 on 5 matching bases. Deletions cut 0 bases from V and 5 bases from J, with 13 bases between. Germline assignment: CDR1 MGHRA and CDR2 YSYEKL. CDR3 length: 15 residues. The CDR3: CASSQESRPGETQYF. In nucleotides, the CDR3 is TGCGCCAGCAGCCAAGAAAGTCGGCCGGGGGAGACCCAGTACTTC.

This clone came up once. The chain recombines TRBV7-8 with TRBJ2-7; D gene unclear. The CDR3 loop spans 13 amino acids. Trimming shortened V by 5 bases and J by 5 bases, and 13 bases separated the two germline ends. Per germline, CDR1 SGHVS and CDR2 FQNEAQ. CDR3 protein: CASSTGPSDEQYF. CDR3 bases: TGTGCCAGCAGCACCGGGCCCTCGGACGAGCAGTACTTC.

The chain recombines TRBV21-1 with TRBJ1-1. TRBV21-1 is annotated as a pseudogene. CDR3 size: 15 residues. In nucleotides, the CDR3 is TGTGCCAGCAGCAATTGGGGAACCGAAGAGAGTGAAGCTTTCTTT. Amino acid sequence: CASSNWGTEESEAFF.

This clone occurred a few times. The CDR3 DNA is TGTGCCAGCAGCTTAACGGTGCGGCCTAGCACAGATACGCAGTATTTT. Amino acids: CASSLTVRPSTDTQYF. The rearrangement joins TRBV7-6 to TRBJ2-3; D is unclear. V shed 2 bases and J shed 0 bases, with 12 bases lying between them. Looked up from germline, CDR1 is SGHVS and CDR2 is FNYEAQ. The CDR3 extends over 16 amino acids.

The chain joins TRBV29-1 to TRBJ2-1; D call uncertain. V lost 3 bases, J lost 8 bases, and 5 bases lay in between. Germline V gene data show CDR1 as SQVTM and CDR2 as ANQGSEA. The CDR3 is 10 amino acids. CDR3 in DNA: TGCAGCGTTGATGGTGATGAGCAGTTCTTC. Protein product: CSVDGDEQFF.

The chain uses TRBV4-1 and TRBJ2-5; D unresolved. The CDR3 is 15 amino acids. CDR1 MGHRA and CDR2 YSYEKL come from the germline V gene. Trimming removed 1 base from V and 2 bases from J, with 11 bases in between. CDR3 nucleotides: TGCGCCAGCAGCCAAGGTACGACGGTGCAAGAGACCCAGTACTTC. Its protein product is CASSQGTTVQETQYF.

The V gene is TRBV4-2, the J gene TRBJ2-7; TRBD2 might be the D (6 bases). This CDR3 is built from 14 residues. Germline V gives CDR1 LGHNA, CDR2 YNFKEQ. The V and J ends lost 4 bases and 1 base respectively, with 11 bases between them. The CDR3 coding sequence is TGTGCCAGCAGCCGTTCCCGGGAGTCCTACGAGCAGTACTTC. This gives the protein CASSRSRESYEQYF.

The chain recombines TRBV7-6 with TRBJ2-3; the D is unclear. This CDR3 has 15 amino acids. CDR1 SGHVS and CDR2 FNYEAQ come from the germline V gene. V shed 4 bases and J shed 0 bases, with 11 bases lying between them. Here the CDR3 DNA reads TGTGCCAGCAGCTCTAGGGTGGGGAGCACAGATACGCAGTATTTT. This sequence encodes CASSSRVGSTDTQYF.

The chain carries TRBV28 and TRBJ2-5; D gene ambiguous. CDR3 length equals 16 residues. The ends were cut back, 5 bases at V and 1 base at J, with 17 bases in the middle. Per germline, CDR1 MDHEN and CDR2 SYDVKM. CDR3 nucleotides: TGTGCCAGCAGTACCTCCCGCCCAGGACCCCAAGAGACCCAGTACTTC. Its protein product is CASSTSRPGPQETQYF.

The gene calls are TRBV29-1 and TRBJ2-1; 7 bases agree with TRBD2. The CDR3 is 15 residues long. Germline CDR1 reads SQVTM; CDR2 reads ANQGSEA. V shed 6 bases, J shed 1 base, and the junction held 9 bases outside the gene matches. The CDR3 DNA reads as TGCAGCGTCGGGGTAGGAGCGGGGTCCTACAATGAGCAGTTCTTC. This codes for CSVGVGAGSYNEQFF.